Detailed here is one T cell receptor beta chain. Its antigen remains undetermined. The record has no base qualities; no much larger clone is one base away. The cysteine opens and the phenylalanine closes a CDR3 of 15 amino acids. Only the CDR3 region is kept as DNA, spanning 45 bases read in frame from base 1. Looking up the germline V gene (reference sequence) yields CDR1 MNHEY and CDR2 SMNVEV. V is cut by 5 bases and J by 14 bases, and the space between the germline ends is 22 bases. TCRbeta CDR3 regions were amplified from genomic DNA by means of the immunoSEQ Assay, a bias-controlled multiplex PCR. The study's own analysis went as follows. The number of nucleated cells in each sample was estimated by amplification of reference gene primers within the assay. To quantify the absolute abundance of each unique TCRbeta CDR3 rearrangement, sequence reads were collapsed and filtered. Productive Simpson clonality was computed per sample as the square root of Simpson's diversity index over productive rearrangements. TCRdb holds this immuneACCESS table with in-frame rearrangements only. Some clones are missing; in checked studies, unresolved V genes explain under half, and the rest has no known cause. V and J calls and clone size are given by that table; D and trimming were obtained from the DNA. The table for this sample lists 100,000 to 150,000 clones; approximately 86% of them were counted only once. Roughly 11% of the sample lies in the top ten.

This sample is part of a study of blood T cell repertoires in COVID-19 (TCRdb year 2020). About the study as a whole: Collaborator samples came from the United States, Italy and Spain and covered acute and convalescent phases of COVID-19. Subjects who had been exposed to COVID-19, were actively infected with it, or had recovered from it provided the deeply sampled blood TCRbeta repertoires that made up the dataset. A de-identified subject ID, COVID-19 status, age in years and sex were almost always included in the sample metadata. The material from the prospective study consisted of cDNA or gDNA derived from T cells, B-cell-depleted T cells, or PBMCs. A freely available public database, intended as a resource for researchers studying the immune response to SARS-CoV-2, is where the repertoires were released. The samples were drawn from the first 160 participants of the ongoing ImmuneRACE study and from over 950 subjects provided by 6 global collaborators. Where available, HLA class I and class II types were taken from metadata supplied by the sample provider and were not determined by assay-based typing. Beyond this particular receptor, the publication reports: How much clinical and demographic metadata was included differed by source and by participant, and the metadata was provided uncurated.

One collaborating source in Seattle enrolled patients while the patients were actively infected and followed the patients over time throughout the course of disease. Each collaborating institution followed its own protocols to collect whole blood in K2EDTA tubes. Collaborator samples were shipped for TCRbeta analysis as frozen whole blood, isolated PBMCs, or DNA extracted from either sample type. Sequencing was performed on peripheral blood. The chain employs TRBV27 and TRBJ1-6; a tentative D call is TRBD1 (5 bases match). This TCR came from a woman in her seventies with COVID-19, enrolled during active disease. This receptor carries the CDR3 CASSLQAGSGVTLHF. The DNA reads as follows: TGTGCCAGCAGTCTACAGGCCGGATCCGGCGTAACCCTCCACTTT.